The 5 T cell receptor beta chains given below trace back to one sample, sequenced in a study of early T cells in non-severe SARS-CoV-2 infection. MiXCR was run by TCRdb on the 5' RACE reads, yielding one entry per CDR3 protein. The top ten hold over 3% of the sample, which has around 50,000 distinct CDR3 sequences, around 12% seen once. The specimen was whole blood. The source of these receptors is an adult who was a healthcare worker with PCR-confirmed SARS-CoV-2 infection or an uninfected control (not recorded which).

This chain uses TRBV28 with TRBJ2-7; TRBD2 is a possible D gene (5 bases). Germline CDR1 is MDHEN and CDR2 is SYDVKM. The CDR3 sequence is 14 residues long. Trimming took off 3 bases at V and 0 bases at J, with 9 bases between the two ends. Here the CDR3 DNA reads TGTGCCAGCAGTTTCGGAGCGGTCTCCTACGAGCAGTACTTC. Its protein is CASSFGAVSYEQYF.

This clonotype was seen at least ten times. This chain connects TRBV7-9 to TRBJ2-1, with D hard to call. In germline, CDR1 is SEHNR, CDR2 FQNEAQ (reference sequence). Trimming took 4 bases from V and 1 from J, leaving 11 bases between them. The CDR3 length is 15 residues. The chain's CDR3 is CASSSYRGSYNEQFF. CDR3 in DNA: TGTGCCAGCAGCTCTTACAGAGGATCCTACAATGAGCAGTTCTTC.

The chain links TRBV9 to TRBJ2-1; the match to TRBD2 covers 7 bases. Unmatched junction bases numbered 7, after V lost 0 bases and J lost 1 base. CDR1 SGDLS and CDR2 YYNGEE come from the germline V gene. The CDR3 runs to 17 residues. The CDR3 DNA is TGTGCCAGCAGCGTAGACCCAGCGGGATGGTCCTACAATGAGCAGTTCTTC. This codes for CASSVDPAGWSYNEQFF.

This clonotype was picked up a small number of times. V gene TRBV5-1 combines with J gene TRBJ1-1; TRBD1 matches at 11 bases. The CDR3 runs to 17 residues. Germline-derived CDR1 and CDR2 are SGHRS and YFSETQ. J lost 0 bases, V lost 4 bases, and 8 bases had no gene match. As DNA, the CDR3 is TGCGCCAGCAGCGCGGACAGGGGGCTCACAATGAACACTGAAGCTTTCTTT. It yields the protein CASSADRGLTMNTEAFF. The full variable domain, with the rest looked up from reference TRBV5-1 and TRBJ1-1, is KAGVTQTPRYLIKTRGQQVTLSCSPISGHRSVSWYQQTPGQGLQFLFEYFSETQRNKGNFPGRFSGRQFSNSRSEMNVSTLELGDSALYLCASSADRGLTMNTEAFFGQGTRLTVV.

This clonotype has ten or more counts. CDR3 sequence: CSGRDSFYGYTF. The CDR3 coding sequence is TGCAGTGGTCGGGACAGCTTCTATGGCTACACCTTC. The rearrangement links TRBV20-1 to TRBJ1-2; 7 positions match TRBD1. The V gene end was trimmed by 7 bases and the J gene end by 4 bases; junction bases not matched to a gene: 6. CDR1 is DFQATT and CDR2 is SNEGSKA in the germline V gene (reference sequence). The CDR3 spans 12 residues.